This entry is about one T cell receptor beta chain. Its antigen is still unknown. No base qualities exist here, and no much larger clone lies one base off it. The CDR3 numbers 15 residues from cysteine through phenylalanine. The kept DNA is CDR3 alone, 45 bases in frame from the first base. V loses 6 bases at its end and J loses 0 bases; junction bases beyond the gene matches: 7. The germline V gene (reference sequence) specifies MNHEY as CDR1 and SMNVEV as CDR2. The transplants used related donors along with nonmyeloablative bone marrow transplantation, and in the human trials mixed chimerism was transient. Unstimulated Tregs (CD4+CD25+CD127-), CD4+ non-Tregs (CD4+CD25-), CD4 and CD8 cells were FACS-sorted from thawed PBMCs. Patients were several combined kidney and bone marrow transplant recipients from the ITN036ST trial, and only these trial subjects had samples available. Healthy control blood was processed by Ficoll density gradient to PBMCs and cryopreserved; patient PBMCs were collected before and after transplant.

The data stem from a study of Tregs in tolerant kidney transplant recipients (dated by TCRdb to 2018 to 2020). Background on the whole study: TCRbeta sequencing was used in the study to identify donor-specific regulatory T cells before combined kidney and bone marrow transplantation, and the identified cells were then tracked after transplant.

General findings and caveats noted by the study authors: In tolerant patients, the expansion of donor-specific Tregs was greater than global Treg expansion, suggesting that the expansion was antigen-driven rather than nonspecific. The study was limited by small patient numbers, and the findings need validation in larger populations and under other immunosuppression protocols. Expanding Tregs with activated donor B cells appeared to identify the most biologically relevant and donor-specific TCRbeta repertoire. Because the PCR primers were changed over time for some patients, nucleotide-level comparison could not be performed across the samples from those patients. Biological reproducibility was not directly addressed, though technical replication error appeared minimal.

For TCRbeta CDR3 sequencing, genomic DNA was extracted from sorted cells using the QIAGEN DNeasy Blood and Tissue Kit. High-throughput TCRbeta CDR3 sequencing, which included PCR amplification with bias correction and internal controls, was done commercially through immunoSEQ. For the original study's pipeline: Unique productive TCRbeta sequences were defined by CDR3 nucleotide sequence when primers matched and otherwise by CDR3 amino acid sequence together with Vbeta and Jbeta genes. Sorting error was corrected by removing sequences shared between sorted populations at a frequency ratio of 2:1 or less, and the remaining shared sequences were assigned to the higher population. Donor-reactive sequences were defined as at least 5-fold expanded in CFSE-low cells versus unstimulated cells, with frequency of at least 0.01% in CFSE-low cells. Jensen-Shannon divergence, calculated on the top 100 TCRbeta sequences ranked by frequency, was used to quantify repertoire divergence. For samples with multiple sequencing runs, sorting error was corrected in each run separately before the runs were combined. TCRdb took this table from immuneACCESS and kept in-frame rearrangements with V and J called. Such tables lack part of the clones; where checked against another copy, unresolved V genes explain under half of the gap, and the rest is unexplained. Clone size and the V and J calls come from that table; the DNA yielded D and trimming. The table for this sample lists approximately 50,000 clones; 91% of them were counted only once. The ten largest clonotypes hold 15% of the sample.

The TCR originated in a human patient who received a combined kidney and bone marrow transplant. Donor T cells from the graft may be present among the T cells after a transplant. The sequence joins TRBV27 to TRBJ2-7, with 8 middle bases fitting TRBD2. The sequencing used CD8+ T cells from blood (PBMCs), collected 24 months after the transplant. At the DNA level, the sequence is TGTGCCAGCAGCCCAGCGGGGGCCACCTCCTACGAGCAGTACTTC. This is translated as CASSPAGATSYEQYF.